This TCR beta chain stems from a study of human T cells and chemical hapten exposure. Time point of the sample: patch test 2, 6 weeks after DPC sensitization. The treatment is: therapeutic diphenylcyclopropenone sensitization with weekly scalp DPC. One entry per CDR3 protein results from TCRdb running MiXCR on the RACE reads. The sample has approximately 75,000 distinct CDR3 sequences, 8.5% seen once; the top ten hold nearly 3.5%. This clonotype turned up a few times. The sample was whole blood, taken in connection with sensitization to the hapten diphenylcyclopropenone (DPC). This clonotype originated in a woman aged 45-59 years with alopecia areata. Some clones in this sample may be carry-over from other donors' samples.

CDR3 protein: CASSVDRGLDEKLFF. CDR3 in DNA: TGTGCCAGCAGCGTGGACAGGGGGCTTGATGAAAAACTGTTTTTT. This rearrangement joins TRBV25-1 to TRBJ1-4; TRBD1 matches 11 bases. Germline V CDR1 and CDR2: MGHDK, SYGVNS. CDR3 size: 15 residues. J lost 6 bases, V lost 6 bases, and 6 bases had no gene match.